This is a list of T cell receptor beta chains from one sample in a study of T cell repertoires in cytomegalovirus infection. These receptors' antigens are unknown. TCRdb analysed the reads with MiXCR anew, one entry per CDR3 protein. In the table there are approximately 150,000 distinct CDR3 sequences, about a fifth of which are singletons. The specimen comprised CD8+ T cells from cultured PBMCs, sampled from culture after CMV antigen stimulation. Every receptor here comes from a human donor in good health (CMV status not recorded). Some clones in this sample may be carry-over from other donors' samples. The CDR3 runs from the conserved cysteine through the conserved F or W. The D gene is left open where the match is weak. The size of a clone is reported for some rows only, either as once, few or many, or as a class for expanded clones.

V gene: TRBV4-1; clone size: NA; D gene: NA; J gene: TRBJ2-1; CDR3 DNA: TGCGCCAGCAGCCAAGGATCGCAGGGTGGTACTGAGCAGTTCTTC; CDR3 protein: CASSQGSQGGTEQFF
V gene: TRBV6-1; clone size: NA; D gene: NA; J gene: TRBJ2-1; CDR3 DNA: TGTGCCAGCAGTTGGGTGGGCTCGGGCGATGAGCAGTTCTTC; CDR3 protein: CASSWVGSGDEQFF
V gene: TRBV4-1; clone size: NA; D gene: TRBD1; J gene: TRBJ1-5; CDR3 DNA: TGCGCCAGCAGCCACCGGGACAGGGGCACCAATCAGCCCCAGCATTTT; CDR3 protein: CASSHRDRGTNQPQHF
V gene: TRBV12-3/TRBV12-4; clone size: few; D gene: NA; J gene: TRBJ1-2; CDR3 DNA: TGTGCCAGCAGCCCGACAGGAAATAACTATGGCTACACCTTC; CDR3 protein: CASSPTGNNYGYTF
V gene: TRBV7-9; clone size: few; D gene: TRBD1; J gene: TRBJ1-6; CDR3 DNA: TGTGCCAGCAGCTTAGACAGGGGGTTGAATTCACCCCTCCACTTT; CDR3 protein: CASSLDRGLNSPLHF
V gene: TRBV27; clone size: NA; D gene: NA; J gene: TRBJ1-2; CDR3 DNA: TGTGCCAGCAGTTTCGGAGGCACCTCAAACGGCTACACCTTC; CDR3 protein: CASSFGGTSNGYTF
V gene: TRBV12-3/TRBV12-4; clone size: NA; D gene: NA; J gene: TRBJ1-2; CDR3 DNA: TGTGCCAGCAGTTTCGGGGGACCAGGAGATGGCTACACCTTC; CDR3 protein: CASSFGGPGDGYTF
V gene: TRBV7-2; clone size: few; D gene: NA; J gene: TRBJ1-3; CDR3 DNA: TGTGCCAGCAGCCCCGGGAGGGTGGGGTCTGGAAACACCATATATTTT; CDR3 protein: CASSPGRVGSGNTIYF
V gene: TRBV20-1; clone size: NA; D gene: NA; J gene: TRBJ1-2; CDR3 DNA: TGCAGTGCTAGAGATATTCAGGGCCCGGGGGGCTACACCTTC; CDR3 protein: CSARDIQGPGGYTF
V gene: TRBV7-2; clone size: few; D gene: NA; J gene: TRBJ2-1; CDR3 DNA: TGTGCCAGCAGCGAGATAGCGCTAGCCTACAATGAGCAGTTCTTC; CDR3 protein: CASSEIALAYNEQFF
V gene: TRBV10-3; clone size: few; D gene: NA; J gene: TRBJ2-1; CDR3 DNA: TGTGCCATCAGTGAGTCGTGGGGTGGTTACAATGAGCAGTTCTTC; CDR3 protein: CAISESWGGYNEQFF
V gene: TRBV7-9; clone size: once; D gene: TRBD1; J gene: TRBJ1-1; CDR3 DNA: TGTGCCACTATCCCACGGGACAGGTCGAACACTGAAGCTTTCTTT; CDR3 protein: CATIPRDRSNTEAFF
V gene: TRBV4-1; clone size: NA; D gene: NA; J gene: TRBJ1-1; CDR3 DNA: TGCGCCAGCAGCCAAAATGGGGGGGTCACTGAAGCTTTCTTT; CDR3 protein: CASSQNGGVTEAFF
V gene: TRBV7-3; clone size: NA; D gene: NA; J gene: TRBJ2-1; CDR3 DNA: TGTGCCAGCAGCTTAAGGGCAGGGGACGACTCCTACAATGAGCAGTTCTTC; CDR3 protein: CASSLRAGDDSYNEQFF
V gene: TRBV4-2; clone size: few; D gene: NA; J gene: TRBJ2-1; CDR3 DNA: TGTGCCAGCAGCCAAGGAGAACAGGAGAGCGAGCAGTTCTTC; CDR3 protein: CASSQGEQESEQFF
V gene: TRBV4-3; clone size: NA; D gene: TRBD1; J gene: TRBJ2-7; CDR3 DNA: TGCGCCAGCAGCCAAGATTGGCTTGGGGACAGGGGATACGAGCAGTACTTC; CDR3 protein: CASSQDWLGDRGYEQYF
V gene: TRBV7-8; clone size: many; D gene: NA; J gene: TRBJ2-3; CDR3 DNA: TGTGCCAGCAGCTTAGCGCTGCGGGGCACAGATACGCAGTATTTT; CDR3 protein: CASSLALRGTDTQYF
V gene: TRBV7-2; clone size: few; D gene: NA; J gene: TRBJ1-1; CDR3 DNA: TGTGCCAGCAGCTTCCCTGTGGAAGTTATGAACACTGAAGCTTTCTTT; CDR3 protein: CASSFPVEVMNTEAFF
V gene: TRBV29-1; clone size: few; D gene: NA; J gene: TRBJ1-2; CDR3 DNA: TGCAGCGTTGAAATACAGGAGGACTATGGCTACACCTTC; CDR3 protein: CSVEIQEDYGYTF
V gene: TRBV9; clone size: few; D gene: NA; J gene: TRBJ1-1; CDR3 DNA: TGTGCCAGCGGACACAACTCAGGACGGGACGTTGCTGAAGCTTTCTTT; CDR3 protein: CASGHNSGRDVAEAFF
V gene: TRBV7-9; clone size: many; D gene: NA; J gene: TRBJ1-1; CDR3 DNA: TGTGCCAGCAGCTTTTTCGATGGGGGCACTGAAGCTTTCTTT; CDR3 protein: CASSFFDGGTEAFF
V gene: TRBV11-2; clone size: few; D gene: TRBD1; J gene: TRBJ2-7; CDR3 DNA: TGTGCCAGCAGCTTATCGGGACAGGGGTTCCCCTACGAGCAGTACTTC; CDR3 protein: CASSLSGQGFPYEQYF
V gene: TRBV20-1; clone size: NA; D gene: NA; J gene: TRBJ2-7; CDR3 DNA: TGCAGTGCTAGACTTCACATGGGGGACTACGAGCAGTACTTC; CDR3 protein: CSARLHMGDYEQYF
V gene: TRBV29-1; clone size: NA; D gene: TRBD1; J gene: TRBJ2-7; CDR3 DNA: TGCAGCGTCGCGGAAGATCAGAGAGCGGACAGGATTTTCTACGAGCAGTACTTC; CDR3 protein: CSVAEDQRADRIFYEQYF
V gene: TRBV7-8; clone size: NA; D gene: NA; J gene: TRBJ2-1; CDR3 DNA: TGTGCCAGCAGTTTTGGTCGAAGGGGCGGGAATCGTGAGCAGTTCTTC; CDR3 protein: CASSFGRRGGNREQFF
V gene: TRBV11-2; clone size: NA; D gene: TRBD1; J gene: TRBJ2-5; CDR3 DNA: TGTGCCAGCAGCCCCCGGGACAGCGAGACCCAGTACTTC; CDR3 protein: CASSPRDSETQYF
V gene: TRBV7-6; clone size: NA; D gene: NA; J gene: TRBJ2-3; CDR3 DNA: TGTGCCAGCAGTTCCAGGGCCCGAGACCTCACAGATACGCAGTATTTT; CDR3 protein: CASSSRARDLTDTQYF
V gene: TRBV6-2/TRBV6-3; clone size: NA; D gene: TRBD1; J gene: TRBJ2-7; CDR3 DNA: TGTGCCAGCAGTTACTCACGGGACAGGAGCTCCTACGAGCAGTACTTC; CDR3 protein: CASSYSRDRSSYEQYF
V gene: TRBV6-1; clone size: few; D gene: NA; J gene: TRBJ2-7; CDR3 DNA: TGTGCCAGCAGTGAAAATGGGGCAGGGAACGAGCAGTACTTC; CDR3 protein: CASSENGAGNEQYF
V gene: TRBV4-1; clone size: NA; D gene: TRBD2; J gene: TRBJ2-1; CDR3 DNA: TGCGCCAGCAGCCGGACCACTAGCGGGGGGGCGGAGAATGAGCAGTTCTTC; CDR3 protein: CASSRTTSGGAENEQFF
V gene: TRBV9; clone size: NA; D gene: NA; J gene: TRBJ1-3; CDR3 DNA: TGTGCCAGCAGCGCCCGCCGTACGGAAAAGAGCTCTGGAAACACCATATATTTT; CDR3 protein: CASSARRTEKSSGNTIYF
V gene: TRBV12-3/TRBV12-4; clone size: NA; D gene: NA; J gene: TRBJ1-6; CDR3 DNA: TGTGCCAGCAGTTTAGGGACAGCTTCACCCCTCCACTTT; CDR3 protein: CASSLGTASPLHF
V gene: TRBV4-3; clone size: few; D gene: TRBD2; J gene: TRBJ2-1; CDR3 DNA: TGCGCCAGCAGCCAGAACCCTTCCCAGCGGGGCAGGAATGAGCAGTTCTTC; CDR3 protein: CASSQNPSQRGRNEQFF
V gene: TRBV7-2; clone size: few; D gene: TRBD2; J gene: TRBJ2-7; CDR3 DNA: TGTGCCAGCAGCTCACACCGGGACAGAGCGGGGGGATCTCCCTACGAGCAGTACTTC; CDR3 protein: CASSSHRDRAGGSPYEQYF
V gene: TRBV7-2; clone size: NA; D gene: TRBD2; J gene: TRBJ2-1; CDR3 DNA: TGTGCCAGCAGCCAAACTAGCGGTCCCTACAATGAGCAGTTCTTC; CDR3 protein: CASSQTSGPYNEQFF
V gene: TRBV4-3; clone size: NA; D gene: TRBD1; J gene: TRBJ1-4; CDR3 DNA: TGCGCCAGCAGCCCCCGGGACAGGGGGGGGCCGGTTGAAAAACTGTTTTTT; CDR3 protein: CASSPRDRGGPVEKLFF
V gene: TRBV7-2; clone size: NA; D gene: TRBD1; J gene: TRBJ2-7; CDR3 DNA: TGTGCCAGCAGCTTCCATGACAGGGCGGCCCTGGGGAACGAGCAGTACTTC; CDR3 protein: CASSFHDRAALGNEQYF
V gene: TRBV10-3; clone size: few; D gene: NA; J gene: TRBJ2-7; CDR3 DNA: TGTGCCATCAGTGATACCTCCTACGAGCAGTACTTC; CDR3 protein: CAISDTSYEQYF
V gene: TRBV13; clone size: few; D gene: NA; J gene: TRBJ2-7; CDR3 DNA: TGTGCCAGCAGCTCCCCGGACTACGAGCAGTACTTC; CDR3 protein: CASSSPDYEQYF
V gene: TRBV7-2; clone size: few; D gene: NA; J gene: TRBJ2-1; CDR3 DNA: TGTGCCAGCAGCTTCGGACGGGACAAGGCCCCTTTCATCGAGCAGTTCTTC; CDR3 protein: CASSFGRDKAPFIEQFF
V gene: TRBV6-2/TRBV6-3; clone size: NA; D gene: TRBD1; J gene: TRBJ1-2; CDR3 DNA: TGTGCCAGCAGTGACCCGGGACAGTATGGCTACACCTTC; CDR3 protein: CASSDPGQYGYTF
V gene: TRBV15; clone size: once; D gene: NA; J gene: TRBJ2-1; CDR3 DNA: TGTGCCACCCAGACGGATCTTTACAATGAGCAGTTCTTC; CDR3 protein: CATQTDLYNEQFF
V gene: TRBV7-2; clone size: few; D gene: NA; J gene: TRBJ2-3; CDR3 DNA: TGTGCCAGCAGCTCAGAGAGGTGGGCACAAGATACGCAGTATTTT; CDR3 protein: CASSSERWAQDTQYF
V gene: TRBV4-1; clone size: NA; D gene: TRBD1; J gene: TRBJ1-1; CDR3 DNA: TGCGCCAGCAGCCAAGATCGTTCAGGGGGGCCTGAAGCTTTCTTT; CDR3 protein: CASSQDRSGGPEAFF
V gene: TRBV7-9; clone size: few; D gene: TRBD1; J gene: TRBJ1-1; CDR3 DNA: TGTGCCAGCAGCTGGTGGACAGGGGACACTGAAGCTTTCTTT; CDR3 protein: CASSWWTGDTEAFF
V gene: TRBV7-3; clone size: NA; D gene: TRBD1; J gene: TRBJ2-1; CDR3 DNA: TGTGCCAGCAGCTTATCCGGGACAGACAATGAGCAGTTCTTC; CDR3 protein: CASSLSGTDNEQFF
V gene: TRBV7-2; clone size: NA; D gene: NA; J gene: TRBJ2-4; CDR3 DNA: TGTGCCAGCAGCGTCGGGCTCCCGGTCGTAGCCAAAAACATTCAGTACTTC; CDR3 protein: CASSVGLPVVAKNIQYF
V gene: TRBV7-9; clone size: once; D gene: NA; J gene: TRBJ2-7; CDR3 DNA: TGTGCCAGCAGCTCCTCATTGGCGGACAGAGGCTACGAGCAGTACTTC; CDR3 protein: CASSSSLADRGYEQYF
V gene: TRBV5-4; clone size: few; D gene: TRBD1; J gene: TRBJ1-6; CDR3 DNA: TGTGCCAGCAGCTTGTGGGGACAGGGGGACTATAATTCACCCCTCCACTTT; CDR3 protein: CASSLWGQGDYNSPLHF
V gene: TRBV5-6; clone size: medium-sized; D gene: NA; J gene: TRBJ2-7; CDR3 DNA: TGTGCCAGCAGCTACCCGTGGACAGAACACTACGAGCAGTACTTC; CDR3 protein: CASSYPWTEHYEQYF
V gene: TRBV7-2; clone size: few; D gene: NA; J gene: TRBJ1-1; CDR3 DNA: TGTGCCAGCAGCGTCACAGGAAGGAACACTGAAGCTTTCTTT; CDR3 protein: CASSVTGRNTEAFF